The sequence of this T cell receptor beta chain was determined in a study of response to subunit inactivated influenza vaccine. Study results and caveats: Only a handful of new T cells, the authors suggested, are recruited with each seasonal influenza vaccination.

TCRdb reprocessed the RT-PCR reads with MiXCR, giving one entry per CDR3 protein. Among over 150,000 distinct CDR3 sequences listed, roughly a tenth were seen once. In the case of this clonotype: The antigen is not known.

The V gene end was trimmed by 5 bases and the J gene end by 5 bases; junction bases not matched to a gene: 8. The CDR3 consists of 14 residues. Here the sequenced sample was non-naive T cells sorted from PBMCs, taken roughly 46 days after vaccination. The chain has TRBV12-3 or TRBV12-4 and TRBJ1-2; TRBD1 matches 7 bases. This clonotype was sampled from a man aged 50-59 years who received an inactivated influenza vaccine. CDR3 DNA: TGTGCCAGCAGTACCAGACAGGGCCGATATGGCTACACCTTC. Translation: CASSTRQGRYGYTF.